A selection of T cell receptor beta chains follows, all from one sample in a study of blood T cell repertoires in COVID-19. Generated by immunoSEQ multiplex PCR, the TCRdb table keeps only in-frame clones and is missing some. The data contain some 200,000 clones, about three quarters of them singletons. The source material was peripheral blood. These TCRs come from a woman in her seventies with acute or convalescent COVID-19. The CDR3 runs from the conserved cysteine through the conserved F or W. The D gene is left open where the match is weak. Not every row has a clone size; where given, it reads once, few, many or a size class.

j_call d_call v_call clone_size cdr3_aa cdr3_nt
TRBJ2-5 NA TRBV29-1 NA CSVRDPQRDFQETQYF TGCAGCGTTAGGGACCCCCAAAGGGACTTCCAAGAGACCCAGTACTTC
TRBJ1-2 NA TRBV28 NA CASRPFPHRRGFYGYTF TGTGCCAGCAGACCCTTCCCCCATCGGCGGGGGTTCTATGGCTACACCTTC
TRBJ2-7 NA TRBV6-5 NA CASRRQIGDYEQYF TGTGCCAGCAGGAGACAGATTGGGGATTACGAGCAGTACTTC
TRBJ2-6 NA TRBV5-1 NA CASSFGSSGANVLTF TGCGCCAGCAGCTTCGGGTCCTCTGGGGCCAACGTCCTGACTTTC
TRBJ2-1 TRBD1 TRBV6-5 NA CASSYVPGGYNEQFF TGTGCCAGCAGTTACGTCCCAGGGGGCTACAATGAGCAGTTCTTC
TRBJ1-5 TRBD1 TRBV28 once CASRPGTGMGQPQHF TGTGCCAGCAGACCGGGGACAGGGATGGGTCAGCCCCAGCATTTT
TRBJ1-4 NA TRBV19 NA CASRYSATNEKLFF TGTGCCAGTAGGTACAGTGCAACTAATGAAAAACTGTTTTTT
TRBJ1-5 NA TRBV19 NA CASRIQNQPQHF TGTGCCAGTAGGATACAAAATCAGCCCCAGCATTTT
TRBJ1-5 NA TRBV3-1/TRBV3-2 NA CASSLGSVYQPQHF TGTGCCAGCAGCCTGGGCAGTGTCTATCAGCCCCAGCATTTT
TRBJ2-7 NA TRBV15 NA CATSRGPLYEQYF TGTGCCACCAGCAGAGGGCCGTTGTACGAGCAGTACTTC
TRBJ2-1 TRBD2 TRBV11-3 NA CASTRILGLVYNEQFF TGTGCCAGCACCCGTATTTTGGGACTAGTTTACAATGAGCAGTTCTTC
TRBJ1-4 NA TRBV6-2/TRBV6-3 NA CASSRGQWGNEKLFF TGTGCCAGCAGCCGAGGACAGTGGGGGAATGAAAAACTGTTTTTT
TRBJ1-2 TRBD1 TRBV4-1 NA CASSQDSQGGYGYTF TGCGCCAGCAGCCAAGATTCGCAGGGGGGCTATGGCTACACCTTC
TRBJ1-2 NA TRBV7-9 few CASSLQGNYGYTF TGTGCCAGCAGCTTACAGGGAAACTATGGCTACACCTTC
TRBJ1-5 NA TRBV28 NA CASRQSGQPQHF TGTGCCAGCAGACAGTCTGGCCAGCCCCAGCATTTT
TRBJ1-1 TRBD1 TRBV25-1 NA CASSDPDRERMNTEAFF TGTGCCAGCAGTGACCCCGACAGGGAACGCATGAACACTGAAGCTTTCTTT
TRBJ1-1 NA TRBV3-1/TRBV3-2 once CASSQDAAGEAFF TGTGCCAGCAGCCAAGATGCCGCGGGGGAAGCTTTCTTT
TRBJ2-1 TRBD1 TRBV24-1 NA CATSPGQTNNEQFF TGTGCCACCAGCCCGGGACAGACTAATAATGAGCAGTTCTTC
TRBJ2-7 NA TRBV18 NA CASSPQSYEQYF TGTGCCAGCTCACCGCAGTCCTACGAGCAGTACTTC
TRBJ1-1 NA TRBV19 NA CASTKAYPGTEAFF TGTGCCAGTACTAAAGCCTACCCGGGTACTGAAGCTTTCTTT
TRBJ1-4 NA TRBV6-1 NA CASSEARAAFNEKLFF TGTGCCAGCAGTGAAGCGAGGGCAGCCTTTAATGAAAAACTGTTTTTT
TRBJ2-2 TRBD2 TRBV6-4 NA CASSATGLGGTGELFF TGTGCCAGCAGTGCTACGGGACTAGGTGGGACCGGGGAGCTGTTTTTT
TRBJ2-3 TRBD2 TRBV7-9 NA CASSLAREVAGGPDTQYF TGTGCCAGCAGCTTAGCCAGGGAAGTAGCGGGAGGGCCAGATACGCAGTATTTT
TRBJ2-3 NA TRBV6-1 NA CASSDPKRSTDTQYF TGTGCCAGCAGTGACCCAAAGCGGAGCACAGATACGCAGTATTTT
TRBJ1-5 NA TRBV15 NA CATSREGHSSNQPQHF TGTGCCACCAGCAGAGAGGGACACAGTAGCAATCAGCCCCAGCATTTT
TRBJ2-5 NA TRBV28 few CASSSGGQEETQYF TGTGCCAGCAGTTCGGGGGGACAGGAAGAGACCCAGTACTTC
TRBJ1-2 NA TRBV27 NA CASSYDTNYGYTF TGTGCCAGCAGTTACGACACCAACTATGGCTACACCTTC
TRBJ2-1 NA TRBV14 NA CASSQNLVTEQFF TGTGCCAGCAGCCAGAACCTAGTCACTGAGCAGTTCTTC
TRBJ2-5 TRBD2 TRBV29-1 NA CSVEIGLAGGPGETQYF TGCAGCGTTGAGATTGGACTAGCGGGAGGGCCCGGGGAGACCCAGTACTTC